The 20 T cell receptor beta chains reported below all come from one sample, sequenced in a study of blood T cells in healthy people across ages. Alongside a J-beta primer mix, a sample-barcoded 5' primer served in a second PCR lasting roughly 6 to 12 cycles. TCRdb called the 5' RACE reads again in MiXCR, with one record for every CDR3 protein. The data show roughly 1.4 million distinct CDR3 sequences, 55% to 75% seen once. What was sequenced was blood. The receptors were gathered from a man aged 18 to 29 in good health.

CDR3 residues: CASSQEHRGTQYF. CDR3 coding DNA: TGTGCCAGCAGCCAAGAACACCGTGGGACCCAGTACTTC. The chain uses TRBV3-1 and TRBJ2-5, with unresolved D. Germline V gives CDR1 LGHDT, CDR2 YNNKEL (reference sequence). This CDR3 spans 13 amino acids. The V gene lost 0 bases and the J gene lost 7 bases, with 9 bases spanning the gap.

This clonotype was observed a few times. The chain recombines TRBV24-1 with TRBJ2-3; 12 nucleotides align to TRBD2. The J segment lost 1 base and the V segment lost 4 bases, leaving 2 bases of the junction unmatched. There are 16 residues in the CDR3. Germline V lookup: CDR1 KGHDR, CDR2 SFDVKD. CDR3 sequence: CATSELAGGRTDTQYF. The CDR3 DNA is TGTGCCACCAGTGAGCTAGCGGGGGGGCGCACAGATACGCAGTATTTT.

This clonotype has just one count. The chain carries TRBV20-1 and TRBJ2-3; D perhaps matches TRBD1 (5 bases). The CDR3 runs 14 residues. Germline V gene sequence: CDR1 DFQATT, CDR2 SNEGSKA (reference sequence). The V end was cut by 5 bases, the J end by 2 bases, with 14 bases between. In nucleotides, the CDR3 is TGCAGTGCTGGAGTAGACAGAAACACAGATACGCAGTATTTT. Protein product: CSAGVDRNTDTQYF.

To note about this clonotype: This may be a read error: a much more frequent sequence differs by one nucleotide. The chain combines TRBV29-1 with TRBJ2-1, with D possibly being TRBD1 (6 bases). From germline, CDR1 is SQVTM and CDR2 ANQGSEA. CDR3 size: 14 residues. V was clipped by 4 bases and J by 8 bases, with 18 bases between them. The CDR3 DNA sequence: TGCAGCGTTGGGAGTGGACAGACTGTTTATGAGCAGTTCTTC. It is translated as CSVGSGQTVYEQFF.

The chain has TRBV7-9 and TRBJ1-2, with TRBD1 matching over 8 bases. The germline CDR1 and CDR2 sequences are SEHNR and FQNEAQ (reference sequence). The CDR3 runs to 14 residues. V lost 6 bases to trimming and J lost 3 bases; unmatched junction nucleotides: 6. The CDR3 here is CASRRDRGDYGYTF. The DNA of the CDR3 is TGTGCCAGCAGGCGAGACAGGGGCGACTATGGCTACACCTTC.

The chain combines TRBV20-1 with TRBJ2-1; 7 nucleotides match TRBD1. The CDR3 consists of 15 residues. The germline CDR1 and CDR2 sequences are DFQATT and SNEGSKA (reference sequence). CDR3 protein: CRMTGPTPGANEQFF. CDR3 coding DNA: TGCAGGATGACAGGGCCCACACCCGGGGCCAATGAGCAGTTCTTC.

Note on this clonotype: One end of the junction is discordant with germline, which a read error may explain. The DNA for the CDR3 is TGTGCCAGCAGCTTAGGCAAGGGCAGCACCCACTATGACTACACCTTC. Protein sequence: CASSLGKGSTHYDYTF. The V and J genes are TRBV7-2 and TRBJ1-2; D is ambiguous. The CDR3 is made up of 16 amino acids. Germline CDR1 and CDR2: SGHTA and FQGNSA.

The chain recombines TRBV7-2 with TRBJ2-1; TRBD1 matches at 8 bases. The CDR3 covers 15 residues. Trimming cost V 6 bases and J 2 bases; bases outside gene matches: 6. CDR1 and CDR2 from the germline V gene are SGHTA and FQGNSA. CDR3 protein: CASSSDRGPYNEQFF. The CDR3 bases are TGTGCCAGCAGTTCAGACAGGGGCCCCTACAATGAGCAGTTCTTC. The variable domain in full, with the rest retrieved from reference TRBV7-2 and TRBJ2-1, is GAGVSQSPSNKVTEKGKDVELRCDPISGHTALYWYRQSLGQGLEFLIYFQGNSAPDKSGLPSDRFSAERTGGSVSTLTIQRTQQEDSAVYLCASSSDRGPYNEQFFGPGTRLTVL.

This chain connects TRBV3-1 to TRBJ2-7; 8 positions agree with TRBD1. CDR3 size: 14 residues. After removal of 3 bases from V and 6 bases from J, the junction contained 7 bases not matched to a gene. Germline loops: CDR1 LGHDT, CDR2 YNNKEL (reference sequence). As DNA, the CDR3 is TGTGCCAGCAGCCATGGGACAGGCGAGGCCGAGCAGTACTTC. Protein sequence: CASSHGTGEAEQYF.

V and J are TRBV5-1 and TRBJ2-3; tentative D call: TRBD1 (5 bases). The CDR3 spans 15 residues. V gave up 1 base and J gave up 2 bases, with 11 bases separating them. The germline V gene encodes CDR1 SGHRS and CDR2 YFSETQ. DNA of the CDR3: TGCGCCAGCAGCTTGAGGACAACGAACACAGATACGCAGTATTTT. Translation: CASSLRTTNTDTQYF.

The genes are TRBV4-1 and TRBJ2-2; the D is unclear. The CDR3 contains 15 residues. Germline CDR1 is MGHRA and CDR2 is YSYEKL. V was pared by 4 bases and J by 0 bases, with 9 bases between. In DNA form, the CDR3 reads TGCGCCAGCAGCCCAAGGGTTACGAACACCGGGGAGCTGTTTTTT. Protein sequence: CASSPRVTNTGELFF.

The chain is built from TRBV29-1 and TRBJ1-1; TRBD1 aligns across 8 bases. The CDR3 is made up of 13 amino acids. Germline V gene lookup returns CDR1 SQVTM and CDR2 ANQGSEA. Unmatched junction bases numbered 5, after V lost 4 bases and J lost 4 bases. The CDR3 coding sequence is TGCAGCGTTGCCCCACAGGGGGGCACTGAAGCTTTCTTT. Translation gives CSVAPQGGTEAFF.

J is TRBJ2-3 and V is TRBV3-1, with a tentative D call TRBD2 (6 bases). Germline CDR1 is LGHDT and CDR2 is YNNKEL (reference sequence). V gave up 1 base and J gave up 0 bases, with 11 bases separating them. The CDR3 is 16 residues long. CDR3 sequence: CASSQVVGGSTDTQYF. The DNA of the CDR3 is TGTGCCAGCAGCCAAGTTGTTGGGGGGAGCACAGATACGCAGTATTTT.

The V and J genes are TRBV4-3 and TRBJ2-5; D unclear. Germline V gene data show CDR1 as LGHNA and CDR2 as YSLEER. The V gene lost 0 bases and the J gene lost 1 base, with 21 bases spanning the gap. This CDR3 spans 19 amino acids. Written as DNA, the CDR3 is TGCGCCAGCAGCCAAGATTACGCCCCATCCTCCTTCGCCCAAGAGACCCAGTACTTC. Its translation: CASSQDYAPSSFAQETQYF.

The CDR3 coding sequence is TGTGCCATCAGTGCATTTGTAGCGGGAGAGGGCGAGCAGTACTTC. Encoded protein: CAISAFVAGEGEQYF. V and J are TRBV10-3 and TRBJ2-4; 9 bases align to TRBD2. TRBJ2-7 matches the DNA end more closely, so the J call is doubtful. Germline assignment: CDR1 ENHRY and CDR2 SYGVKD. The CDR3 loop spans 15 amino acids.

The genes are TRBV29-1 and TRBJ1-1; D is unresolved. Trimming removed 3 bases at V and 4 bases at J, with 9 bases between. The CDR3 totals 12 residues. Germline CDR1 reads SQVTM; CDR2 reads ANQGSEA. In DNA, the CDR3 is TGCAGCGTTGATCCCGCCGTCACTGAAGCTTTCTTT. It specifies CSVDPAVTEAFF.

DNA of the CDR3: TGTGCCAGCAGTTTTGGCCAGTCTAGCGCAGATACGCAGTATTTT. Translation: CASSFGQSSADTQYF. J is TRBJ2-3 and V is TRBV12-3 or TRBV12-4; TRBD2 is a possible D gene (6 bases). This CDR3 has 15 residues. With 3 bases removed from V and 4 bases from J, the gap between germline ends came to 14 bases.

The chain joins TRBV7-9 to TRBJ2-3; 11 bases align to TRBD2. The CDR3 totals 17 residues. CDR1 is SEHNR and CDR2 is FQNEAQ in the germline V gene (reference sequence). The V and J ends lost 5 bases and 4 bases, in that order; junction bases with no gene match: 11. CDR3 coding DNA: TGTGCCAGCAGCCCGGGACTAGCGGACCCCTTGGCAGATACGCAGTATTTT. The encoded protein is CASSPGLADPLADTQYF.

V and J are TRBV4-2 and TRBJ2-2, with 8 nucleotides matching TRBD1. Losses at the gene ends were 1 base for V and 3 bases for J; bases not matched to a gene: 4. Germline V gives CDR1 LGHNA, CDR2 YNFKEQ. CDR3 length: 16 amino acids. The DNA for the CDR3 is TGTGCCAGCAGCCAAGTCAGGGGGCCGGACACCGGGGAGCTGTTTTTT. As protein: CASSQVRGPDTGELFF.

The chain carries TRBV7-8 and TRBJ2-4; 14 nucleotides align to TRBD2. The CDR3 loop spans 20 amino acids. Per germline, CDR1 SGHVS and CDR2 FQNEAQ. The J segment lost 1 base and the V segment lost 0 bases, leaving 8 bases of the junction unmatched. The CDR3, as DNA: TGTGCCAGCAGCTTAGCCCTGACTAGCGGGGGGGCCTGGGCCAAAAACATTCAGTACTTC. Protein sequence: CASSLALTSGGAWAKNIQYF.